Listed here are 13 T cell receptor beta chains from one sample, sequenced in a study of shared clonotypes between healthy human individuals. Profiling relied on immunoSEQ multiplex PCR, and the TCRdb table lists in-frame clones only, not all of them. The sample carries about 1 million clones, around 74% recorded once. The sample was memory CD4+ T cells sorted from blood. As for subset: CD45RA-negative fraction. These receptors came from a man between 18 and 29 years old in good health.

This clone was seen a few times. This likely reflects a read error, since a far larger clone is one base away. The chain carries TRBV7-8 and TRBJ1-2; D is undetermined. The CDR3 spans 12 residues. Germline CDR1 reads SGHVS; CDR2 reads FQNEAQ. Trimming removed 3 bases at V and 6 bases at J, with 8 bases between. The CDR3: CASSLDGNGYTF. The CDR3 nucleotides read TGTGCCAGCAGCTTGGACGGTAATGGCTACACCTTC.

This chain uses TRBV28 with TRBJ2-1; D is unclear. V was trimmed by 2 bases and J by 3 bases, leaving 11 bases between them. Germline CDR1 MDHEN, CDR2 SYDVKM. The CDR3 extends over 15 amino acids. CDR3 coding DNA: TGTGCCAGCAGTTTAAATAGGCGAGACTACAATGAGCAGTTCTTC. Its translation is CASSLNRRDYNEQFF.

This clone was counted a few times. V gene TRBV10-1 combines with J gene TRBJ1-4; D not certain. Germline V lookup: CDR1 WNHNN, CDR2 SYGVQD (reference sequence). CDR3 length: 17 amino acids. V was cut by 2 bases and J by 0 bases, with 13 bases left in between. This chain's CDR3 is CASSETPPGPTNEKLFF. As DNA, the CDR3 is TGCGCCAGCAGTGAGACACCCCCCGGGCCAACTAATGAAAAACTGTTTTTT.

This clone was seen a handful of times. V is TRBV5-1 and J is TRBJ2-3; 9 bases fit TRBD2. Germline V gene sequence: CDR1 SGHRS, CDR2 YFSETQ. V trimming: 4 bases; J trimming: 5 bases; junction bases outside the gene matches: 11. The CDR3 runs to 16 residues. CDR3 sequence (DNA): TGCGCCAGCAGCCCCGGGTGGACTAGCGAAAAAGATACGCAGTATTTT. It encodes CASSPGWTSEKDTQYF.

The chain is built from TRBV7-8 and TRBJ1-6, with TRBD1 as a possible D gene (6 bases). The germline V and J ends were trimmed by 0 bases and 10 bases, with 13 bases remaining between them. The V gene's germline CDR1 is SGHVS and CDR2 FQNEAQ. The CDR3 is 15 amino acids. CDR3 region: CASSLAGGLGSPLHF. The CDR3, as DNA: TGTGCCAGCAGCTTAGCGGGGGGGCTCGGATCACCCCTCCACTTT.

The chain joins TRBV18 to TRBJ2-7; 9 bases are a match to TRBD1. CDR3 length: 14 amino acids. Germline CDR1 and CDR2: KGHSH and LQKENI. V was pared by 6 bases and J by 1 base, with 4 bases of the junction left unmatched. CDR3 in DNA: TGTGCCAGCTCGGGGACAGGGATGTCCTACGAGCAGTACTTC. It is translated as CASSGTGMSYEQYF.

As concerns this clone: Since a much larger clone is just one base distant, this may be a read error. Other nucleotide sequences from this sample produce the same CDR3. V and J are TRBV5-6 and TRBJ2-7, with no clear D. Germline V lookup: CDR1 SGHDT, CDR2 YYEEEE. Trimming cost V 0 bases and J 7 bases, with 5 bases left between them. This CDR3 region has 11 residues. As DNA, the CDR3 is TGTGCCAGCAGCTTGGTGGGGGAGCAGTACTTC. It yields the protein CASSLVGEQYF.

The chain employs TRBV19 and TRBJ1-2, with D uncertain. CDR1 is LNHDA, CDR2 SQIVND, per germline (reference sequence). The V end lost 7 bases, the J end lost 4 bases, and 13 bases lay between the germline ends. This CDR3 spans 13 amino acids. The DNA for the CDR3 is TGTGCCAGTACCTGGGGTGCGGGCTATGGCTACACCTTC. As protein: CASTWGAGYGYTF. The full variable domain, with the rest looked up from reference TRBV19 and TRBJ1-2, is DGGITQSPKYLFRKEGQNVTLSCEQNLNHDAMYWYRQDPGQGLRLIYYSQIVNDFQKGDIAEGYSVSREKKESFPLTVTSAQKNPTAFYLCASTWGAGYGYTFGSGTRLTVV.

This rearrangement joins TRBV7-3 to TRBJ2-7; D may match TRBD1 or TRBD2 (5 bases each). CDR1 is SGHTA, CDR2 FQGTGA, per germline. The V end was cut by 4 bases, the J end by 6 bases, with 13 bases between. This CDR3 spans 13 amino acids. The CDR3 nucleotides read TGTGCCAGCAGCTCCGGGGCAAATTCCGAGCAGTACTTC. The encoded protein is CASSSGANSEQYF.

V gene TRBV30 combines with J gene TRBJ2-4, with a tentative D call TRBD2 (5 bases). CDR1 GTSNPN and CDR2 SVGIG come from the germline V gene (reference sequence). The CDR3 covers 13 residues. V lost 5 bases to trimming and J lost 1 base, with 9 bases between them. The CDR3 spells CAWGEKAKNIQYF. CDR3 nucleotides: TGTGCCTGGGGGGAGAAGGCCAAAAACATTCAGTACTTC.

This chain uses TRBV5-4 with TRBJ2-5; unclear D gene. With 1 base removed from V and 7 bases from J, the gap between germline ends came to 11 bases. In germline, CDR1 is SGHNT, CDR2 YYREEE (reference sequence). The CDR3 is 13 residues long. CDR3 loop: CASSLIELGTQYF. CDR3 coding DNA: TGTGCCAGCAGCTTGATTGAGTTAGGGACCCAGTACTTC.

The chain links TRBV6-1 to TRBJ2-2, with 7 bases lining up with TRBD1. CDR1 is MNHNS, CDR2 SASEGT, per germline. V lost 5 bases to trimming and J lost 4 bases; unmatched junction nucleotides: 7. The CDR3 is 15 amino acids. In DNA form, the CDR3 reads TGTGCCAGCAGTTCCGGGACAGATCTCACCGGGGAGCTGTTTTTT. This translates into CASSSGTDLTGELFF.

The chain combines TRBV4-1 with TRBJ2-1; D perhaps matches TRBD1 (6 bases). Deletions cut 3 bases from V and 3 bases from J, with 18 bases between. The CDR3 loop spans 17 amino acids. Germline V gives CDR1 MGHRA, CDR2 YSYEKL. CDR3 in DNA: TGCGCCAGCAGCCAGGTTCTTCCTCAGGGGCACTACAATGAGCAGTTCTTC. Translated: CASSQVLPQGHYNEQFF.